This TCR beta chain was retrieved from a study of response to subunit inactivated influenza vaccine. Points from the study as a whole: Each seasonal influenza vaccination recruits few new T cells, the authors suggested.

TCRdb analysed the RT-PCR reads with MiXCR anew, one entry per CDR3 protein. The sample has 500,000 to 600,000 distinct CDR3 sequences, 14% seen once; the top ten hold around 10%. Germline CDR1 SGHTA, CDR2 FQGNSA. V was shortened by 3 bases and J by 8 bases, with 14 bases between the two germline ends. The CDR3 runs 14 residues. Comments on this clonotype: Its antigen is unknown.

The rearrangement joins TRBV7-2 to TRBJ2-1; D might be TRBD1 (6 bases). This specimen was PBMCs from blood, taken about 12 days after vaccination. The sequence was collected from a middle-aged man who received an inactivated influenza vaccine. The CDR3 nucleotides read TGTGCCAGCAGCTTCGAGACAGGAGGATATGAGCAGTTCTTC. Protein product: CASSFETGGYEQFF.